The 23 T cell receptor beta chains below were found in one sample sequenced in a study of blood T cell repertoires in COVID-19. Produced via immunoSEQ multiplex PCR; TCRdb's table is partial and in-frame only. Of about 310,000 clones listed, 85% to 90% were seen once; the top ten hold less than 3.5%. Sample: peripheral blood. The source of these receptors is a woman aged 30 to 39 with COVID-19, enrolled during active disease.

Written as DNA, the CDR3 is TGTGCCAGCAGTGATCTACAAGAGACCCAGTACTTC. This translates into CASSDLQETQYF. The chain carries TRBV5-4 and TRBJ2-5; no clear D. The CDR3 contains 12 residues. Trimming removed 5 bases from V and 2 bases from J, with 7 bases in between. The germline CDR1 and CDR2 sequences are SGHNT and YYREEE (reference sequence).

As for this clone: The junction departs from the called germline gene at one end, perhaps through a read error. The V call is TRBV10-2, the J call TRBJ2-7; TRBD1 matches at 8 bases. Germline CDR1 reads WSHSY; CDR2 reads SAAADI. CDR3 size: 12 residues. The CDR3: CASSETRRDRRF. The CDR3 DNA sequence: TGCGCCAGCAGTGAGACCCGCCGGGACAGGAGATTC.

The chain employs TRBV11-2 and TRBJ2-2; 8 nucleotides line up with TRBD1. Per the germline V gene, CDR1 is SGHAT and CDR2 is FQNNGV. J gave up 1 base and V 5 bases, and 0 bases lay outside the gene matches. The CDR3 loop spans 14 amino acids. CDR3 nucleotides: TGTGCCAGCAGCGGGACAGGGAACACCGGGGAGCTGTTTTTT. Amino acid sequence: CASSGTGNTGELFF.

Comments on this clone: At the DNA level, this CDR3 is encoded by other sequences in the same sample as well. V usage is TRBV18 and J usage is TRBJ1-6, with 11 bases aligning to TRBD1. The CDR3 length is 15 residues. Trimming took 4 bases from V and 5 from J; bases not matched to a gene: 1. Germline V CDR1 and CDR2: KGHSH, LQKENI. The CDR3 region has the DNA TGTGCCAGCTCACTGGGACAGGGGGATAATTCACCCCTCCACTTT. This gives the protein CASSLGQGDNSPLHF. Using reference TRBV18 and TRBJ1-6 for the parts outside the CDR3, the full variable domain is NAGVMQNPRHLVRRRGQEARLRCSPMKGHSHVYWYRQLPEEGLKFMVYLQKENIIDESGMPKERFSAEFPKEGPSILRIQQVVRGDSAAYFCASSLGQGDNSPLHFGNGTRLTVT.

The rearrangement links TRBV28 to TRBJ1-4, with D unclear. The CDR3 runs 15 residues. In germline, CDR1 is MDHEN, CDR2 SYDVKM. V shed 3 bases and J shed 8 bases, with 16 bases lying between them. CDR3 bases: TGTGCCAGCAGTTTCGCGAGGGTAGGAGCCGAAAAACTGTTTTTT. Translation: CASSFARVGAEKLFF.

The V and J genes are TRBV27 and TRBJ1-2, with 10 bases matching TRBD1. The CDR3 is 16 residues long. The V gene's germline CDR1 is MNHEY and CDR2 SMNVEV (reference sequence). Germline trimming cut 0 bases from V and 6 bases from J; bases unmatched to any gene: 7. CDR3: CASSLSRGQGRNGYTF. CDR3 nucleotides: TGTGCCAGCAGTTTATCGAGGGGACAGGGGAGGAATGGCTACACCTTC.

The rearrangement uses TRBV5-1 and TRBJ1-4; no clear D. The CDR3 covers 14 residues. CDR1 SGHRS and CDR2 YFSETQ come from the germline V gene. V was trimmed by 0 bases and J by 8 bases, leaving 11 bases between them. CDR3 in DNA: TGCGCCAGCAGCTTGGGACATCGTGGCGAAAAACTGTTTTTT. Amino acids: CASSLGHRGEKLFF.

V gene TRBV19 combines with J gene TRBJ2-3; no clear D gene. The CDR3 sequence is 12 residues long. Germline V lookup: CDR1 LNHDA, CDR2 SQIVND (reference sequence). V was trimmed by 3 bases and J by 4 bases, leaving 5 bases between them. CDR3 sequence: CASSMFADTQYF. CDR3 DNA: TGTGCCAGTAGTATGTTCGCAGATACGCAGTATTTT. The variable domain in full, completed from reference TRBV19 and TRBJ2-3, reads DGGITQSPKYLFRKEGQNVTLSCEQNLNHDAMYWYRQDPGQGLRLIYYSQIVNDFQKGDIAEGYSVSREKKESFPLTVTSAQKNPTAFYLCASSMFADTQYFGPGTRLTVL.

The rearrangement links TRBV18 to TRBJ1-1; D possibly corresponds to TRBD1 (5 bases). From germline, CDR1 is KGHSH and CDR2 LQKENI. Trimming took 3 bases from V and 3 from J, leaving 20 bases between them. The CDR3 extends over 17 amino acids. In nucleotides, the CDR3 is TGTGCCAGCTCACCCAGGCAGGGTGGTGGGCAGGACACTGAAGCTTTCTTT. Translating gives CASSPRQGGGQDTEAFF.

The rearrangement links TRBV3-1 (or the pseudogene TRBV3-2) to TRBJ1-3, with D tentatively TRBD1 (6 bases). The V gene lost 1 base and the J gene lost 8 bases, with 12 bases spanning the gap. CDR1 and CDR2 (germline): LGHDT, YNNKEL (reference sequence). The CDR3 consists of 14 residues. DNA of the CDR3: TGTGCCAGCAGCCAAGTGGCAGGGGCGTACACCATATATTTT. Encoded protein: CASSQVAGAYTIYF.

The CDR3 coding sequence is TGTGCCAGCAGCTGGAGGACTGAACAAGAGACCCAGTACTTC. This sequence encodes CASSWRTEQETQYF. The chain carries TRBV7-9 and TRBJ2-5; weak D call: TRBD2 (5 bases). Trimming stripped 4 bases from V and 2 bases from J, with 11 bases between. The CDR3 length is 14 residues. CDR1 and CDR2 from the germline V gene are SEHNR and FQNEAQ (reference sequence).

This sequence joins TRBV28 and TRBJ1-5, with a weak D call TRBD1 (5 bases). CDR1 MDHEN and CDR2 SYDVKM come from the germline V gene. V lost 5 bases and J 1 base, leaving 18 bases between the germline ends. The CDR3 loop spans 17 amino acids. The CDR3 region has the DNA TGTGCCAGCAGTGGAACCCTCCAGGGTGGAAGCAATCAGCCCCAGCATTTT. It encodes CASSGTLQGGSNQPQHF.

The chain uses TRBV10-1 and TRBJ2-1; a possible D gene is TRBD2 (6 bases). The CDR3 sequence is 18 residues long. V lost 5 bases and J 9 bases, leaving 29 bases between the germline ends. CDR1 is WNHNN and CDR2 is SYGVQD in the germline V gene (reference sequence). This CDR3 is CASSSGVWAQTKLIEQFF. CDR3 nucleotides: TGCGCCAGCAGTTCGGGGGTGTGGGCTCAAACAAAACTAATTGAGCAGTTCTTC.

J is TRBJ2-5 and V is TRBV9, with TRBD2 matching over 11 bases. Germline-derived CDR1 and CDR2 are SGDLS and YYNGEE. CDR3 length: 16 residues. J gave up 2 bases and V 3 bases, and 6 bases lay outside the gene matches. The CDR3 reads CASSAPSGRNQETQYF. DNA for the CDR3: TGTGCCAGCAGCGCCCCTAGCGGGAGGAATCAAGAGACCCAGTACTTC.

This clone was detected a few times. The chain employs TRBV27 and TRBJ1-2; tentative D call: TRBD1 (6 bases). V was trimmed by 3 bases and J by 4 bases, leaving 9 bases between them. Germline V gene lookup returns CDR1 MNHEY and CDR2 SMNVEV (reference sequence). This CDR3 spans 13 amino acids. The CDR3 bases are TGTGCCAGCAGTTTTGGGACACGCTATGGCTACACCTTC. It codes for CASSFGTRYGYTF.

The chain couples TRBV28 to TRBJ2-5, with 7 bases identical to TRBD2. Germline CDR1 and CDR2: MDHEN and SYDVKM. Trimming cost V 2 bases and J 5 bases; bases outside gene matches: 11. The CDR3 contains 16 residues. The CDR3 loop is CASSLPSGNVRETQYF. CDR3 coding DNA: TGTGCCAGCAGTTTACCGAGCGGGAACGTCAGGGAGACCCAGTACTTC.

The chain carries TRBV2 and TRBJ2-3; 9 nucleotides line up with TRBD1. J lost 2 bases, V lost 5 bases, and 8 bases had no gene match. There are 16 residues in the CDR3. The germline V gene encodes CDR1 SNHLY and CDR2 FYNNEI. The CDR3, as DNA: TGTGCCAGCAGTCAATTGGGGACAGGGAACACAGATACGCAGTATTTT. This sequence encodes CASSQLGTGNTDTQYF.

The CDR3 sequence: CASSSRGLAFF. The CDR3 coding sequence is TGTGCCAGCAGTTCGAGGGGGCTGGCTTTCTTT. The rearrangement links TRBV28 to TRBJ1-1, with 7 bases aligning to TRBD1. Trimming took 4 bases from V and 11 from J; bases not matched to a gene: 4. The CDR3 consists of 11 residues. Germline V gene lookup returns CDR1 MDHEN and CDR2 SYDVKM. The whole variable domain, remainder taken from reference TRBV28 and TRBJ1-1, is DVKVTQSSRYLVKRTGEKVFLECVQDMDHENMFWYRQDPGLGLRLIYFSYDVKMKEKGDIPEGYSVSREKKERFSLILESASTNQTSMYLCASSSRGLAFFGQGTRLTVV.

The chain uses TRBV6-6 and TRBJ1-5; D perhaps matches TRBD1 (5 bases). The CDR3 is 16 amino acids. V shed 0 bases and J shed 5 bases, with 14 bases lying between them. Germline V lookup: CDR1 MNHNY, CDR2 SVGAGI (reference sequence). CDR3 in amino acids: CASSYSPPGRDQPQHF. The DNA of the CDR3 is TGTGCCAGCAGTTACTCCCCCCCTGGCAGGGATCAGCCCCAGCATTTT.

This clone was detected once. The chain's CDR3 is CASSWDRGEYEAFF. The CDR3, as DNA: TGTGCCAGCAGTTGGGACAGGGGGGAATATGAAGCTTTCTTT. The rearrangement links TRBV6-5 to TRBJ1-1; 11 bases are shared with TRBD1. Losses at the gene ends were 4 bases for V and 7 bases for J; bases not matched to a gene: 5. The CDR3 length is 14 residues. Germline V gene lookup returns CDR1 MNHEY and CDR2 SVGAGI.

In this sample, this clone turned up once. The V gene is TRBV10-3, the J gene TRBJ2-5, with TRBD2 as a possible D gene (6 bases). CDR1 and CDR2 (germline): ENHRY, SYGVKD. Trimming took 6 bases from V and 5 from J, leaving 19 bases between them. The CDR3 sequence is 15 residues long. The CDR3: CAISRGGAREETQYF. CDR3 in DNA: TGTGCCATCAGCCGGGGCGGGGCCAGGGAGGAGACCCAGTACTTC.

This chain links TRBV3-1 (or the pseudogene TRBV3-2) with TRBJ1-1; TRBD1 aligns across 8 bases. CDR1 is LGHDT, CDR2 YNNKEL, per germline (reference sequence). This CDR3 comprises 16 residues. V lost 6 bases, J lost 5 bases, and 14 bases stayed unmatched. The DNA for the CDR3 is TGTGCCAGCAGTCGGATGCCAGGGGGCGCGAGGACTGAAGCTTTCTTT. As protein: CASSRMPGGARTEAFF.

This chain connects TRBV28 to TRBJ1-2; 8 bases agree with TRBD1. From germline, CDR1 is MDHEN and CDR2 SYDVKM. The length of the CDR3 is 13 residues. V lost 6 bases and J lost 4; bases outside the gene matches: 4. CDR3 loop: CASSVTGAYGYTF. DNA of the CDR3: TGTGCCAGCAGCGTGACAGGGGCCTATGGCTACACCTTC.